Listed below are T cell receptor beta chains from one sample, sequenced in a study of blood T cell repertoires in COVID-19. The method was immunoSEQ multiplex PCR; TCRdb's version includes in-frame clones alone and lacks a portion of them. The data show 250,000 to 350,000 clones, around 89% seen once. Sequenced sample: PBMCs or T cells enriched from blood (not recorded which). The receptors were gathered from a woman aged 50 to 65 who had recovered from COVID-19. The CDR3 runs from the conserved cysteine through the conserved F or W. D genes are given only for firm matches. Size is omitted from some rows. Given values are once, few, many or a class for expanded clones.

D gene	clone size	V gene	J gene	CDR3 protein	CDR3 DNA
-	-	TRBV7-8	TRBJ2-3	CASSPRAGQTRIKSSTDTQYF	TGTGCCAGCAGCCCTCGAGCCGGACAGACAAGGATTAAGTCTAGCACAGATACGCAGTATTTT
TRBD2	-	TRBV7-2	TRBJ2-1	CASSLWDVGLAGGNEQFF	TGTGCCAGCAGCTTATGGGACGTGGGACTAGCGGGAGGCAATGAGCAGTTCTTC
-	few	TRBV19	TRBJ1-1	CASSRYPVLRMNTEAFF	TGTGCCAGTAGCCGATATCCGGTTTTACGAATGAACACTGAAGCTTTCTTT
-	-	TRBV30	TRBJ1-2	CAWTHRVLANYGYTF	TGTGCCTGGACCCACAGGGTACTAGCTAACTATGGCTACACCTTC
TRBD1	-	TRBV19	TRBJ1-1	CASSTLHRGRLNTEAFF	TGTGCCAGTAGTACCCTACACAGGGGTCGTTTGAACACTGAAGCTTTCTTT
TRBD1	-	TRBV7-7	TRBJ2-3	CASRTRTGGFPDTQYF	TGTGCTAGCAGGACTAGGACAGGGGGCTTCCCAGATACGCAGTATTTT
-	-	TRBV24-1	TRBJ1-1	CATSSRGNTEAFF	TGTGCCACCAGTAGCAGGGGAAACACTGAAGCTTTCTTT
-	-	TRBV3-1/TRBV3-2	TRBJ1-5	CASSQTRGGNQPQHF	TGTGCCAGCAGCCAAACCAGGGGAGGCAATCAGCCCCAGCATTTT
TRBD2	-	TRBV19	TRBJ2-3	CASGLAGDTDTQYF	TGTGCCAGTGGACTAGCGGGAGATACGGATACGCAGTATTTT
TRBD1	-	TRBV15	TRBJ1-1	CATSGQANTEAFF	TGTGCCACCAGCGGACAGGCGAACACTGAAGCTTTCTTT
-	-	TRBV15	TRBJ1-5	CATSRGAGAGNQPQHF	TGTGCCACCAGCAGAGGGGCGGGGGCAGGCAATCAGCCCCAGCATTTT
TRBD1	-	TRBV18	TRBJ1-4	CASSPRTGEYEKLFF	TGTGCCAGCTCACCACGGACAGGGGAATATGAAAAACTGTTTTTT
-	-	TRBV6-5	TRBJ2-1	CASSFRDKGNEQFF	TGTGCCAGCAGTTTCCGGGACAAGGGCAATGAGCAGTTCTTC
TRBD1	-	TRBV9	TRBJ1-3	CASSVGTGISGNTIYF	TGTGCCAGCAGCGTAGGGACAGGGATCTCTGGAAACACCATATATTTT
TRBD1	-	TRBV19	TRBJ1-1	CASSRRGTGLMNTEAFF	TGTGCCAGTAGTAGGCGAGGGACAGGGTTAATGAACACTGAAGCTTTCTTT
-	-	TRBV7-3	TRBJ2-3	CASSPQGTLGTDTQYF	TGTGCCAGCAGCCCGCAGGGAACGTTGGGCACAGATACGCAGTATTTT
TRBD1	-	TRBV30	TRBJ1-5	CAWSVGTGQNQPQHF	TGTGCCTGGAGTGTCGGGACAGGACAGAATCAGCCCCAGCATTTT
TRBD1	-	TRBV7-9	TRBJ2-5	CASSPPATGGETQYF	TGTGCCAGCAGCCCACCCGCTACAGGGGGAGAGACCCAGTACTTC
-	-	TRBV6-2/TRBV6-3	TRBJ1-6	CASSNRQEPYNSPLHF	TGTGCCAGCAGTAACCGACAGGAGCCCTATAATTCACCCCTCCACTTT
-	few	TRBV15	TRBJ1-5	CATSRDQQPQHF	TGTGCCACCAGCAGAGATCAGCAGCCCCAGCATTTT
TRBD2	-	TRBV27	TRBJ2-7	CASRRSGEGPYEQYF	TGTGCCAGCAGACGGAGCGGGGAGGGCCCCTACGAGCAGTACTTC
TRBD1	-	TRBV7-3	TRBJ2-1	CASSLGQTIYNEQFF	TGTGCCAGCAGTTTGGGACAGACGATTTACAATGAGCAGTTCTTC
TRBD2	-	TRBV13	TRBJ2-7	CASSLSERGAYEQYF	TGTGCCAGCAGCTTATCAGAGCGGGGGGCCTACGAGCAGTACTTC
-	-	TRBV20-1	TRBJ1-2	CSASDGGNYGYTF	TGCAGTGCTAGTGATGGGGGGAACTATGGCTACACCTTC
-	-	TRBV3-1/TRBV3-2	TRBJ2-7	CASSPSRQSYYEQYF	TGTGCCAGCAGCCCCAGCCGACAGTCTTACTACGAGCAGTACTTC
TRBD1	-	TRBV4-3	TRBJ1-2	CASSQANQGGYGYTF	TGCGCCAGCAGCCAAGCAAACCAGGGGGGCTATGGCTACACCTTC
-	few	TRBV11-2	TRBJ2-2	CASSLYTTSLTGELFF	TGTGCCAGCAGCTTATATACTACTAGCCTGACCGGGGAGCTGTTTTTT
-	-	TRBV7-9	TRBJ1-4	CASSLVLAGKEKLFF	TGTGCCAGCAGCTTAGTTTTGGCAGGGAAGGAAAAACTGTTTTTT
TRBD1	-	TRBV15	TRBJ2-7	CATSTATGITYEQYF	TGTGCCACCAGCACCGCGACAGGGATTACCTACGAGCAGTACTTC
TRBD1	once	TRBV20-1	TRBJ1-5	CSASPGTGANNQPQHF	TGCAGTGCTAGTCCCGGGACAGGCGCTAACAATCAGCCCCAGCATTTT
-	-	TRBV27	TRBJ1-1	CASSLMGGTEAFF	TGTGCCAGCAGTTTAATGGGGGGCACTGAAGCTTTCTTT
TRBD2	-	TRBV4-3	TRBJ2-1	CASSKRTSRNEQFF	TGCGCCAGCAGCAAAAGGACTAGTCGGAATGAGCAGTTCTTC
-	-	TRBV6-5	TRBJ1-1	CASETDREAFF	TGTGCCAGCGAAACAGACAGGGAAGCTTTCTTT
TRBD1	-	TRBV6-8	TRBJ2-3	CASRNRQGVKTVSPQYF	TGTGCCAGCAGAAATCGACAGGGGGTAAAAACCGTAAGTCCGCAGTATTTT
TRBD1	-	TRBV28	TRBJ1-4	CASSYDRGGGEKLFF	TGTGCCAGCAGTTATGACAGGGGAGGGGGCGAAAAACTGTTTTTT
-	-	TRBV5-4	TRBJ1-1	CASSLVGQGTEAFF	TGTGCCAGCAGCTTGGTTGGGCAGGGGACTGAAGCTTTCTTT
TRBD1	-	TRBV15	TRBJ1-2	CATSRDRAGGHYTF	TGTGCCACCAGCAGAGATAGGGCAGGGGGCCACTACACCTTC
-	-	TRBV9	TRBJ2-1	CASSVGTYTYNEQFF	TGTGCCAGCAGCGTAGGGACTTACACCTACAATGAGCAGTTCTTC
-	-	TRBV7-2	TRBJ2-1	CASSFGLENNEQFF	TGTGCCAGCAGCTTCGGACTGGAAAACAATGAGCAGTTCTTC
-	-	TRBV6-5	TRBJ2-5	CASRQGETQYF	TGTGCCAGCAGACAGGGAGAGACCCAGTACTTC
TRBD1	-	TRBV29-1	TRBJ2-3	CSESTGGAADTQYF	TGCAGCGAAAGCACAGGGGGCGCAGCAGATACGCAGTATTTT
TRBD1	-	TRBV19	TRBJ1-1	CASIQPGGTEAFF	TGTGCCAGTATTCAACCAGGGGGCACTGAAGCTTTCTTT
-	-	TRBV6-5	TRBJ1-1	CASSYYRARGEAFF	TGTGCCAGCAGTTATTACAGGGCTCGTGGTGAAGCTTTCTTT
TRBD1	-	TRBV2	TRBJ1-2	CASSSDSRDRNYGYTF	TGTGCCAGCAGTTCAGACTCCCGGGACAGGAACTATGGCTACACCTTC
TRBD2	-	TRBV30	TRBJ2-7	CAWRRPLAGDYEQYF	TGTGCCTGGAGAAGACCCCTAGCGGGAGATTACGAGCAGTACTTC
-	-	TRBV27	TRBJ2-1	CASSLWTSAGVVNEQFF	TGTGCCAGCAGTCTCTGGACGTCAGCGGGTGTTGTCAATGAGCAGTTCTTC
-	-	TRBV7-2	TRBJ2-1	CASSPLDEQFF	TGTGCCAGCAGCCCCTTAGATGAGCAGTTCTTC
TRBD1	-	TRBV6-5	TRBJ2-2	CASSTTGFGELFF	TGTGCCAGCAGCACGACAGGGTTCGGGGAGCTGTTTTTT
-	-	TRBV5-1	TRBJ2-3	CASSAGRSTDTQYF	TGCGCCAGCAGCGCCGGGAGAAGCACAGATACGCAGTATTTT